The next 10 T cell receptor beta chains were all read from a single sample in a study of blood T cell repertoires in COVID-19. Produced via immunoSEQ multiplex PCR; TCRdb's table is partial and in-frame only. The sample includes 150,000 to 200,000 clones, 81% of them seen just once. Sequenced input: peripheral blood. Receptor source: a human donor in a cohort sampled during active COVID-19.

The genes are TRBV6-5 and TRBJ1-1; 8 bases line up with TRBD1. V was clipped by 6 bases and J by 8 bases; unmatched bases: 14. The CDR3 totals 15 residues. Germline lookup yields CDR1 MNHEY and CDR2 SVGAGI. In DNA, the CDR3 is TGTGCCAGCAGAGGATCAGGACAGGGAAGCGCAGAAGCTTTCTTT. The encoded protein is CASRGSGQGSAEAFF.

This rearrangement joins TRBV27 to TRBJ2-6, with D perhaps matching TRBD2 (7 bases). V lost 5 bases and J lost 0, with 17 bases in between. The CDR3 is made up of 18 amino acids. Germline CDR1 is MNHEY and CDR2 is SMNVEV (reference sequence). The CDR3 is CASSPLGGASSGANVLTF. In nucleotides, the CDR3 is TGTGCCAGCAGTCCCTTGGGGGGGGCCAGCTCTGGGGCCAACGTCCTGACTTTC.

V is TRBV5-4 and J is TRBJ2-1; D possibly corresponds to TRBD2 (6 bases). CDR1 SGHNT and CDR2 YYREEE come from the germline V gene (reference sequence). The V gene lost 1 base and the J gene lost 7 bases, with 12 bases spanning the gap. This CDR3 has 14 residues. The CDR3 reads CASSLTTRVNEQFF. Written as DNA, the CDR3 is TGTGCCAGCAGCTTGACGACTAGGGTAAATGAGCAGTTCTTC.

This chain uses TRBV27 with TRBJ2-3; 9 bases fit TRBD1. J gave up 4 bases and V 6 bases, and 5 bases lay outside the gene matches. The length of the CDR3 is 14 residues. Germline CDR1 MNHEY, CDR2 SMNVEV (reference sequence). CDR3 residues: CASRRQGVSDTQYF. CDR3 nucleotide sequence: TGTGCCAGCAGGCGACAGGGGGTTTCAGATACGCAGTATTTT.

The CDR3 protein is CASRQGRNTEAFF. The CDR3 DNA reads as TGTGCCAGCAGGCAGGGGCGAAACACTGAAGCTTTCTTT. This sequence joins TRBV6-6 and TRBJ1-1, with D possibly matching TRBD1 (6 bases). The germline CDR1 and CDR2 sequences are MNHNY and SVGAGI (reference sequence). Trimming removed 6 bases from V and 2 bases from J, with 10 bases in between. The CDR3 spans 13 residues.

The V gene is TRBV27, the J gene TRBJ1-4; 7 nucleotides agree with TRBD1. V was clipped by 6 bases and J by 5 bases; unmatched bases: 6. CDR1 is MNHEY, CDR2 SMNVEV, per germline (reference sequence). The CDR3 is 14 residues long. The CDR3 DNA is TGTGCCAGCAGAGAGGGACAGCTGAATGAAAAACTGTTTTTT. This translates into CASREGQLNEKLFF. The complete variable domain, with remaining parts taken from reference TRBV27 and TRBJ1-4, reads EAQVTQNPRYLITVTGKKLTVTCSQNMNHEYMSWYRQDPGLGLRQIYYSMNVEVTDKGDVPEGYKVSRKEKRNFPLILESPSPNQTSLYFCASREGQLNEKLFFGSGTQLSVL.

Only a few counts were recorded for this clone. The gene calls are TRBV7-9 and TRBJ2-5, with TRBD1 identical over 8 bases. This CDR3 comprises 16 residues. CDR1 and CDR2 from the germline V gene are SEHNR and FQNEAQ (reference sequence). V lost 1 base and J lost 5; bases outside the gene matches: 9. The CDR3 DNA sequence: TGTGCCAGCAGCTTAGGCGGGGCAGGGGGCCAGGAGACCCAGTACTTC. It is translated as CASSLGGAGGQETQYF.

J is TRBJ1-2 and V is TRBV27, with 10 bases lining up with TRBD1. The CDR3 totals 18 residues. The ends lost 6 bases at V and 1 base at J; junction bases unmatched: 14. CDR1 MNHEY and CDR2 SMNVEV come from the germline V gene (reference sequence). CDR3: CASRPRGDRGEVNYGYTF. The CDR3 DNA reads as TGTGCCAGCAGACCACGGGGGGACAGGGGAGAAGTTAACTATGGCTACACCTTC.

This sequence joins TRBV7-3 and TRBJ2-2; D perhaps matches TRBD1 (6 bases). The CDR3 consists of 15 residues. Deletions cut 1 base from V and 4 bases from J, with 10 bases between. Germline V gives CDR1 SGHTA, CDR2 FQGTGA. Here the CDR3 reads CASSLRQAGTGELFF. The CDR3 DNA follows: TGTGCCAGCAGCTTAAGACAGGCGGGCACCGGGGAGCTGTTTTTT.

The chain joins TRBV6-5 to TRBJ1-1; D might be TRBD1 (5 bases). The CDR3 is 14 residues long. V lost 7 bases to trimming and J lost 8 bases, with 20 bases between them. Germline values: CDR1 MNHEY, CDR2 SVGAGI. The DNA for the CDR3 is TGTGCCAGCAAGACCGGGGGGAGCCTCCCGGAAGCTTTCTTT. Amino acid sequence: CASKTGGSLPEAFF.